One and the same sample provided the 3 T cell receptor beta chains below, sequenced in a study of monozygotic twins with inflammatory bowel disease. For each CDR3 protein, TCRdb gives one entry from its re-call of the 5' RACE reads, without DNA. The repertoire table contains some 400,000 distinct CDR3 sequences. Sequenced material: blood. The receptors shown here come from a human donor with ulcerative colitis or Crohn's disease, or a healthy co-twin of an affected twin (not recorded which).

V and J are TRBV7-9 and TRBJ2-7; TCRdb indicates TRBD2, and absent DNA this call remains unverified. The CDR3 contains 14 residues. Germline loops: CDR1 SEHNR, CDR2 FQNEAQ (reference sequence). CDR3 protein: CASSPRDVAYEQYF.

The chain links TRBV3-1 to TRBJ2-1. The CDR3 is 12 amino acids. CDR1 and CDR2 (germline): LGHDT, YNNKEL (reference sequence). CDR3 protein: CASSITMSEQFF.

The J gene is TRBJ2-1, the V gene TRBV7-9. The CDR3 runs to 13 residues. CDR1 is SEHNR, CDR2 FQNEAQ, per germline (reference sequence). The CDR3 here is CASDKDSYNEQFF.